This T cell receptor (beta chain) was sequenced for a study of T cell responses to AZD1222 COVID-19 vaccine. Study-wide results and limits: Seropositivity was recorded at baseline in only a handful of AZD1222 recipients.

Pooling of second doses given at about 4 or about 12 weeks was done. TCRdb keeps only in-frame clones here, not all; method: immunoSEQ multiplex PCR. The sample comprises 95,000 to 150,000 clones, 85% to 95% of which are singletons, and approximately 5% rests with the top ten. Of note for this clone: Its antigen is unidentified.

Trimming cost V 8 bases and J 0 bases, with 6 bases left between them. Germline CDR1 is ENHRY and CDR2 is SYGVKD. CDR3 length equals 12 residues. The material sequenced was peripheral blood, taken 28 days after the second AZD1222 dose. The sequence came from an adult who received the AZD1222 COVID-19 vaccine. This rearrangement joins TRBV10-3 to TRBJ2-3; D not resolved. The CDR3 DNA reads TGTGCCATCGGCGCCAGCACAGATACGCAGTATTTT. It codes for CAIGASTDTQYF.